This passage covers 20 T cell receptor beta chains from one sample sequenced in a study of CD8+CD57+ T cells in acquired aplastic anemia. The TCR beta profiling, which covered VDJ combination and CDR3 sequence, was carried out using genomic DNA as the template. A single record per CDR3 protein comes from TCRdb applying MiXCR to the reads. The sample has about 240,000 distinct CDR3 sequences; approximately 50% are singletons. Previously, flow cytometry had revealed CD8+CD57+ cell expansion in the patients chosen for sequencing. The material sequenced was sorted CD4+, CD8+, or CD8+CD57+ T cells (not recorded which) from PBMCs. Receptors were obtained from a human donor with aplastic anemia.

The rearrangement links TRBV7-9 to TRBJ2-3, with 15 positions matching TRBD2. CDR1 SEHNR and CDR2 FQNEAQ come from the germline V gene (reference sequence). With 5 bases clipped from V and 2 bases from J, the junction kept 2 bases outside the gene matches. This CDR3 contains 16 residues. This chain's CDR3 is CASSRTSGGDTDTQYF. DNA for the CDR3: TGTGCCAGCAGCAGGACTAGCGGGGGGGACACAGATACGCAGTATTTT.

This clonotype was recorded at least ten times. The V gene is TRBV2, the J gene TRBJ2-1; a possible D gene is TRBD2 (6 bases). Germline loops: CDR1 SNHLY, CDR2 FYNNEI. The CDR3 extends over 17 amino acids. V dropped 7 bases and J dropped 7 bases, with 26 bases sitting between them. This CDR3 reads CASISASGGSWRNEQFF. The CDR3 nucleotides are TGTGCCAGCATATCGGCCTCTGGGGGGAGCTGGCGGAATGAGCAGTTCTTC.

Only a few counts were recorded for this clonotype. This rearrangement joins TRBV7-9 to TRBJ2-5; 8 positions agree with TRBD1. V lost 5 bases to trimming and J lost 5 bases; unmatched junction nucleotides: 10. Per the germline V gene, CDR1 is SEHNR and CDR2 is FQNEAQ (reference sequence). There are 15 residues in the CDR3. CDR3 DNA: TGTGCCAGCAGCGAGGACAGGGCGGAGGGGGAGACCCAGTACTTC. Translation gives CASSEDRAEGETQYF.

Many counts were recorded for this clonotype. The chain employs TRBV19 and TRBJ2-7; maybe TRBD2 (6 bases). The CDR3 is 15 residues long. The V gene lost 3 bases and the J gene lost 0 bases, with 12 bases spanning the gap. Germline-derived CDR1 and CDR2 are LNHDA and SQIVND (reference sequence). CDR3 DNA: TGTGCCAGTAGTATTGATGGGGGAGGCTCCTACGAGCAGTACTTC. This encodes CASSIDGGGSYEQYF.

This chain links TRBV28 with TRBJ1-1, with 8 bases lining up with TRBD1. With V trimmed by 3 bases and J by 4 bases, 4 bases remained unmatched. The CDR3 runs 14 residues. Germline V lookup: CDR1 MDHEN, CDR2 SYDVKM. The CDR3 nucleotides are TGTGCCAGCAGTTTCCGGACAGGGAGCACTGAAGCTTTCTTT. It specifies CASSFRTGSTEAFF.

This clonotype was counted many times. The chain carries TRBV6-4 and TRBJ2-7; D is undetermined. The CDR3 length is 11 residues. Germline-derived CDR1 and CDR2 are MRHNA and SNTAGT. The V end was cut by 4 bases, the J end by 5 bases, with 6 bases between. The CDR3 bases are TGTGCCAGCAGTGGAATCCACGAGCAGTACTTC. It is translated as CASSGIHEQYF.

Ten or more counts support this clonotype. This chain links TRBV5-1 with TRBJ1-2, with 7 bases aligning to TRBD1. V lost 1 base to trimming and J lost 6 bases; unmatched junction nucleotides: 12. Germline V CDR1 and CDR2: SGHRS, YFSETQ. CDR3 length: 16 residues. Here the CDR3 reads CASSLFLGGASDGYTF. The CDR3 DNA is TGCGCCAGCAGCTTGTTCTTAGGGGGCGCATCTGATGGCTACACCTTC.

Notes on this clonotype: One base away lies a much larger clone, so this may be a sequencing read error. The chain couples TRBV6-2 or TRBV6-3 to TRBJ1-1, with a tentative D call TRBD1 (5 bases). This CDR3 region has 14 residues. Germline V CDR1 and CDR2: MNHEY, SVGEGT. The CDR3 is CASGYGASNTEAFF. The CDR3 DNA follows: TGTGCCAGCGGTTACGGGGCCTCAAACACTGAAGCTTTCTTT.

The chain links TRBV27 to TRBJ2-1, with D unclear. Trimming removed 3 bases at V and 6 bases at J, with 3 bases between. Germline assignment: CDR1 MNHEY and CDR2 SMNVEV (reference sequence). The CDR3 sequence is 11 residues long. DNA for the CDR3: TGTGCCAGCAGTTTCGTCAATGAGCAGTTCTTC. This sequence encodes CASSFVNEQFF.

This clonotype came up once. The chain recombines TRBV2 with TRBJ2-1; 8 bases fit TRBD2. J was trimmed by 7 bases and V by 7 bases; bases with no gene match: 9. Germline assignment: CDR1 SNHLY and CDR2 FYNNEI. The CDR3 totals 14 residues. DNA of the CDR3: TGTGCCAGCACCCCTGGCGGGGGGTTGAATGAGCAGTTCTTC. This gives the protein CASTPGGGLNEQFF.

There are many counts of this clonotype. The genes are TRBV25-1 and TRBJ2-2; D not certain. This CDR3 comprises 11 residues. V was clipped by 4 bases and J by 7 bases, with 4 bases between them. Germline assignment: CDR1 MGHDK and CDR2 SYGVNS. CDR3 region: CASSAGGELFF. CDR3 coding DNA: TGTGCCAGCAGTGCGGGCGGGGAGCTGTTTTTT.

Many counts were recorded for this clonotype. The chain links TRBV19 to TRBJ1-2, with 8 bases lining up with TRBD1. The V gene end was trimmed by 6 bases and the J gene end by 2 bases; junction bases not matched to a gene: 5. From germline, CDR1 is LNHDA and CDR2 SQIVND (reference sequence). This CDR3 has 14 amino acids. The CDR3 spells CASSPGTGNYGYTF. In DNA form, the CDR3 reads TGTGCCAGTAGCCCCGGGACAGGCAACTATGGCTACACCTTC.

This chain connects TRBV6-2 or TRBV6-3 to TRBJ1-1, with 7 bases fitting TRBD1. Germline V gene sequence: CDR1 MNHEY, CDR2 SVGEGT. The ends lost 6 bases at V and 7 bases at J; junction bases unmatched: 8. CDR3 size: 13 residues. CDR3 sequence (DNA): TGTGCCAGCAGGGGGACAGAAAAACTTGAAGCTTTCTTT. Encoded protein: CASRGTEKLEAFF.

V and J are TRBV2 and TRBJ1-2, with TRBD1 as a possible D gene (6 bases). Between the trimmed V and J ends, which lost 5 bases and 4 bases, there was a span of 14 bases. This CDR3 spans 14 amino acids. CDR1 and CDR2 (germline): SNHLY, FYNNEI. The CDR3 nucleotides read TGTGCCAGCAGTTTATCTACAGGGTTCTATGGCTACACCTTC. Translation gives CASSLSTGFYGYTF. The complete variable domain, with remaining parts taken from reference TRBV2 and TRBJ1-2, reads EPEVTQTPSHQVTQMGQEVILRCVPISNHLYFYWYRQILGQKVEFLVSFYNNEISEKSEIFDDQFSVERPDGSNFTLKIRSTKLEDSAMYFCASSLSTGFYGYTFGSGTRLTVV.

The chain combines TRBV15 with TRBJ2-7; 7 bases fit TRBD2. Germline CDR1 reads LNHNV; CDR2 reads YYDKDF (reference sequence). The CDR3 covers 16 residues. J was trimmed by 2 bases and V by 3 bases; bases with no gene match: 10. CDR3 in amino acids: CATSSQKAGSTYEQYF. CDR3 sequence (DNA): TGTGCCACCAGCAGCCAAAAAGCGGGATCAACCTACGAGCAGTACTTC.

The chain uses TRBV15 and TRBJ2-7; 9 bases line up with TRBD1. Germline CDR1 LNHNV, CDR2 YYDKDF (reference sequence). With V trimmed by 10 bases and J by 2 bases, 9 bases remained unmatched. This CDR3 contains 14 residues. The CDR3 DNA reads TGTGCCAGCAGAGACAGGGGGAACACCTACGAGCAGTACTTC. It encodes CASRDRGNTYEQYF.

The rearrangement joins TRBV29-1 to TRBJ1-2, with 8 bases matching TRBD1. The CDR3 is 15 residues long. J gave up 4 bases and V 7 bases, and 14 bases lay outside the gene matches. CDR1 and CDR2 from the germline V gene are SQVTM and ANQGSEA. The CDR3 is CSAERLDREGYGYTF. The CDR3 DNA is TGCAGCGCCGAGAGGTTGGACAGGGAAGGCTATGGCTACACCTTC.

This sequence joins TRBV5-1 and TRBJ2-5, with 14 bases that match TRBD2. CDR3 length: 19 residues. V gave up 4 bases and J gave up 2 bases; unmatched junction bases: 13. The germline V gene encodes CDR1 SGHRS and CDR2 YFSETQ. CDR3 in amino acids: CASSLGAPGLAGEQETQYF. Here the CDR3 DNA reads TGCGCCAGCAGCCTGGGGGCACCGGGACTAGCGGGGGAACAAGAGACCCAGTACTTC. Variable domain in full (rest from reference TRBV5-1 and TRBJ2-5): KAGVTQTPRYLIKTRGQQVTLSCSPISGHRSVSWYQQTPGQGLQFLFEYFSETQRNKGNFPGRFSGRQFSNSRSEMNVSTLELGDSALYLCASSLGAPGLAGEQETQYFGPGTRLLVL.

CDR3 coding DNA: TGTGCCAGCAGCTCTGGCAGGAGCGGTGAAGCTTTCTTT. Translating it yields CASSSGRSGEAFF. The gene calls are TRBV9 and TRBJ1-1; D gene uncertain. The CDR3 totals 13 residues. From germline, CDR1 is SGDLS and CDR2 YYNGEE. V lost 4 bases, J lost 7 bases, and 14 bases lay in between.

The chain joins TRBV7-9 to TRBJ1-2; maybe TRBD1 (5 bases). The germline CDR1 and CDR2 sequences are SEHNR and FQNEAQ (reference sequence). This CDR3 spans 13 amino acids. V was shortened by 5 bases and J by 7 bases, with 14 bases between the two germline ends. The CDR3 region has the DNA TGTGCCAGCAGCCTCGGGACGGCGAGTGGCTACACCTTC. This codes for CASSLGTASGYTF. Supplemented by reference TRBV7-9 and TRBJ1-2, the full variable domain reads DTGVSQNPRHKITKRGQNVTFRCDPISEHNRLYWYRQTLGQGPEFLTYFQNEAQLEKSRLLSDRFSAERPKGSFSTLEIQRTEQGDSAMYLCASSLGTASGYTFGSGTRLTVV.